These T cell receptor beta chains were read from a single sample in a study of OX40 agonist ivuxolimab in advanced cancers. Assay used: immunoSEQ multiplex PCR; TCRdb lists only in-frame clones, some missing. Among roughly 60,000 clones listed, more than 85% were seen once. This material consisted of CD4+ or CD8+ T cells sorted from blood, taken in a trial of the OX40 agonist ivuxolimab. The receptors were sampled from an adult with an advanced solid tumor such as melanoma, head and neck, liver or kidney cancer. Each CDR3 is given with its conserved first and last residue. The D gene is left open where the match is weak. Not all rows give a size; the values are once, few, many and, for expanded clones, a class.

few 16 TRBD2 TRBJ2-3 TRBV4-2 CASSQVKREFPDTQYF TGTGCCAGCAGCCAAGTTAAGCGGGAGTTCCCAGATACGCAGTATTTT
once 12 - TRBJ1-5 TRBV5-8 CASVLVGQPQHF TGTGCCAGCGTGTTGGTAGGTCAGCCCCAGCATTTT
- 15 - TRBJ2-5 TRBV5-4 CASSLGLTQMETQYF TGTGCCAGCAGCTTGGGGCTGACCCAAATGGAGACCCAGTACTTC
- 14 - TRBJ2-7 TRBV7-9 CASSPRTAAYEQYF TGTGCCAGCAGCCCTCGTACGGCAGCCTACGAGCAGTACTTC
- 14 TRBD2 TRBJ2-7 TRBV6-5 CASSYSGTRGEQYF TGTGCCAGCAGTTACTCCGGGACTAGAGGGGAGCAGTACTTC
- 19 TRBD2 TRBJ2-7 TRBV27 CASSTITPRGGKGNYEQYF TGTGCCAGCAGTACCATCACCCCAAGGGGAGGGAAAGGTAACTACGAGCAGTACTTC
- 18 - TRBJ2-6 TRBV4-1 CASSRKSGWNSGANVLTF TGCGCCAGCAGCCGGAAGTCTGGCTGGAACTCTGGGGCCAACGTCCTGACTTTC
- 13 - TRBJ2-2 TRBV29-1 CSARQGGAGELFF TGCAGCGCCAGGCAGGGGGGCGCCGGGGAGCTGTTTTTT
- 15 TRBD2 TRBJ2-7 TRBV27 CASSSWTSGREEQYF TGTGCCAGCAGTTCTTGGACTAGCGGGAGGGAAGAGCAGTACTTC
- 16 TRBD2 TRBJ2-7 TRBV6-5 CASSYSSLAGSYEQYF TGTGCCAGCAGTTACTCGAGTCTAGCGGGAAGCTACGAGCAGTACTTC
- 13 TRBD2 TRBJ2-2 TRBV7-6 CASSVSGSGELFF TGTGCCAGCAGCGTTAGCGGGAGTGGGGAGCTGTTTTTT
- 15 - TRBJ2-7 TRBV9 CASSAGGALAHEQYF TGTGCCAGCAGCGCCGGTGGGGCCCTGGCACACGAGCAGTACTTC
- 16 TRBD1 TRBJ2-7 TRBV5-6 CASRTFGQGVSYEQYF TGTGCCAGCAGGACTTTCGGACAGGGGGTCTCCTACGAGCAGTACTTC
- 19 TRBD2 TRBJ2-3 TRBV27 CASSPRTGLAGGSTDTQYF TGTGCCAGCAGTCCGCGAACCGGACTAGCGGGAGGGTCTACAGATACGCAGTATTTT
once 15 TRBD2 TRBJ2-3 TRBV5-4 CASSLLAGGPDTQYF TGTGCCAGCAGCTTGCTAGCGGGAGGCCCAGATACGCAGTATTTT
- 15 - TRBJ2-1 TRBV27 CASSSRGGSNNEQFF TGTGCCAGCAGTTCGAGGGGAGGATCAAACAATGAGCAGTTCTTC
few 15 TRBD2 TRBJ2-2 TRBV11-2 CASTPSGTTPMELFF TGTGCCAGCACCCCATCCGGGACTACCCCCATGGAGCTGTTTTTT
- 15 - TRBJ2-1 TRBV25-1 CASRGKVAPSDEQFF TGTGCCAGCAGGGGGAAGGTAGCCCCCTCGGATGAGCAGTTCTTC
- 15 TRBD1 TRBJ2-5 TRBV7-8 CASSLDGTGEETQYF TGTGCCAGCAGCTTAGATGGGACAGGGGAAGAGACCCAGTACTTC
- 15 - TRBJ1-1 TRBV5-1 CASSLNPSMNTEAFF TGCGCCAGCAGCTTAAACCCTTCCATGAACACTGAAGCTTTCTTT
once 15 TRBD1 TRBJ2-3 TRBV5-1 CASTVGQGSTDTQYF TGCGCCAGCACTGTGGGACAGGGATCGACAGATACGCAGTATTTT
- 12 - TRBJ2-5 TRBV27 CASSFGGETQYF TGTGCCAGCAGTTTCGGAGGGGAGACCCAGTACTTC
once 13 TRBD2 TRBJ2-1 TRBV28 CASAGFSYNEQFF TGTGCCTCAGCGGGGTTCTCCTACAATGAGCAGTTCTTC
- 13 - TRBJ2-5 TRBV18 CASSPRTDETQYF TGTGCCAGCTCACCGAGGACAGATGAGACCCAGTACTTC
- 12 - TRBJ2-2 TRBV11-2 CASSSNGGELFF TGTGCCAGCAGCTCCAATGGGGGGGAGCTGTTTTTT
- 15 - TRBJ2-1 TRBV19 CASSMRGNTGLEQFF TGTGCCAGTAGTATGCGCGGGAATACTGGTCTTGAGCAGTTCTTC
- 14 TRBD1 TRBJ2-7 TRBV2 CASDQTGISYEQYF TGTGCCAGCGATCAGACAGGGATATCCTACGAGCAGTACTTC
- 17 - TRBJ1-1 TRBV18 CASSQTPYQGGNTEAFF TGTGCCAGCTCACAAACACCATATCAGGGTGGAAACACTGAAGCTTTCTTT
- 15 TRBD2 TRBJ2-2 TRBV28 CAIPRASGRTGELFF TGTGCCATCCCCAGGGCTAGCGGGAGGACCGGGGAGCTGTTTTTT
- 15 TRBD1 TRBJ2-3 TRBV19 CASSEQGARADTQYF TGTGCCAGTAGTGAGCAGGGGGCGAGGGCAGATACGCAGTATTTT
- 14 - TRBJ1-2 TRBV6-5 CASRTTSGYYGYTF TGTGCCAGCAGAACCACCTCAGGGTACTATGGCTACACCTTC
- 15 TRBD1 TRBJ1-1 TRBV10-1 CASSEEGQGTTEAFF TGCGCCAGCAGTGAAGAAGGACAGGGTACCACTGAAGCTTTCTTT
- 18 TRBD2 TRBJ2-6 TRBV5-4 CASSPGLAGGFGANVLTF TGTGCCAGCAGCCCGGGACTAGCGGGAGGGTTCGGGGCCAACGTCCTGACTTTC
- 13 - TRBJ2-2 TRBV29-1 CSVEKQTTGELFF TGCAGCGTTGAAAAACAGACCACCGGGGAGCTGTTTTTT
- 10 - TRBJ2-7 TRBV28 CASSSNEQYF TGTGCCAGCAGTTCCAACGAGCAGTACTTC
- 14 - TRBJ2-1 TRBV19 CASTSDSSYNEQFF TGTGCCAGTACCTCGGACAGTTCCTACAATGAGCAGTTCTTC
- 15 - TRBJ2-7 TRBV14 CASSQQAGTLGEQYF TGTGCCAGCAGCCAACAAGCCGGGACCCTTGGGGAGCAGTACTTC
once 13 - TRBJ1-2 TRBV2 CASSATEPLGYTF TGTGCCAGCAGTGCGACGGAACCCCTGGGCTACACCTTC
- 15 - TRBJ2-6 TRBV6-4 CASSDWGSGANVLTF TGTGCCAGCAGTGACTGGGGTAGCGGGGCCAACGTCCTGACTTTC
- 14 - TRBJ2-7 TRBV6-5 CASSYSQGGGEQYF TGTGCCAGCAGTTACTCTCAGGGGGGTGGCGAGCAGTACTTC
- 13 - TRBJ1-1 TRBV14 CASSRQENTEAFF TGTGCCAGCAGCCGACAGGAGAACACTGAAGCTTTCTTT
- 13 - TRBJ1-1 TRBV4-3 CASSQLTGTEAFF TGCGCCAGCAGCCAGTTGACAGGTACTGAAGCTTTCTTT
- 18 TRBD2 TRBJ2-3 TRBV19 CASSPSKLAGEITDTQYF TGTGCCAGTAGTCCGTCCAAACTAGCGGGGGAAATCACAGATACGCAGTATTTT
- 16 TRBD2 TRBJ2-3 TRBV19 CASIGIAGGSTDTQYF TGTGCCAGCATCGGTATAGCGGGAGGTAGCACAGATACGCAGTATTTT
once 18 - TRBJ1-5 TRBV10-2 CASSESTGRKYSNQPQHF TGCGCCAGCAGTGAGTCGACCGGCAGAAAATATAGCAATCAGCCCCAGCATTTT
- 13 - TRBJ2-7 TRBV27 CASSLSPSYEQYF TGTGCCAGCAGTTTATCCCCCTCCTACGAGCAGTACTTC
- 14 - TRBJ2-3 TRBV27 CASGAGSSTDTQYF TGTGCCAGCGGGGCAGGGTCTAGCACAGATACGCAGTATTTT
- 15 TRBD2 TRBJ2-1 TRBV27 CASSLRTSGDNEQFF TGTGCCAGCAGTCTCCGGACTAGCGGGGACAATGAGCAGTTCTTC
- 13 - TRBJ1-4 TRBV19 CASMPGPYEKLFF TGTGCCAGTATGCCCGGCCCATATGAAAAACTGTTTTTT
- 15 TRBD1 TRBJ2-1 TRBV18 CASSPGTGVVNEQFF TGTGCCAGCTCACCAGGGACAGGGGTGGTCAATGAGCAGTTCTTC
- 16 - TRBJ2-1 TRBV21-1 CASSKAGGSSYNEQFF TGTGCCAGCAGCAAAGCGGGCGGGAGCTCCTACAATGAGCAGTTCTTC
- 16 - TRBJ2-1 TRBV14 CASSQDWSTSYNEQFF TGTGCCAGCAGCCAAGATTGGTCTACCTCCTACAATGAGCAGTTCTTC
- 14 TRBD2 TRBJ2-7 TRBV10-3 CAIRRTSGTYEQYF TGTGCCATCAGGCGGACTAGCGGGACCTACGAGCAGTACTTC
- 14 TRBD1 TRBJ1-2 TRBV5-5 CASSLTQGSHGYTF TGTGCCAGCAGCCTAACACAGGGGTCCCATGGCTACACCTTC
- 14 TRBD1 TRBJ2-5 TRBV5-1 CASRRQGATETQYF TGCGCCAGCAGAAGACAGGGGGCTACAGAGACCCAGTACTTC
- 16 - TRBJ2-1 TRBV5-4 CASSLEGSRPYNEQFF TGTGCCAGCAGCTTGGAAGGCTCGCGGCCCTACAATGAGCAGTTCTTC
- 16 TRBD2 TRBJ2-6 TRBV10-3 CAISYGGDFAANVLTF TGTGCCATCTCGTACGGGGGGGACTTCGCGGCCAACGTCCTGACTTTC